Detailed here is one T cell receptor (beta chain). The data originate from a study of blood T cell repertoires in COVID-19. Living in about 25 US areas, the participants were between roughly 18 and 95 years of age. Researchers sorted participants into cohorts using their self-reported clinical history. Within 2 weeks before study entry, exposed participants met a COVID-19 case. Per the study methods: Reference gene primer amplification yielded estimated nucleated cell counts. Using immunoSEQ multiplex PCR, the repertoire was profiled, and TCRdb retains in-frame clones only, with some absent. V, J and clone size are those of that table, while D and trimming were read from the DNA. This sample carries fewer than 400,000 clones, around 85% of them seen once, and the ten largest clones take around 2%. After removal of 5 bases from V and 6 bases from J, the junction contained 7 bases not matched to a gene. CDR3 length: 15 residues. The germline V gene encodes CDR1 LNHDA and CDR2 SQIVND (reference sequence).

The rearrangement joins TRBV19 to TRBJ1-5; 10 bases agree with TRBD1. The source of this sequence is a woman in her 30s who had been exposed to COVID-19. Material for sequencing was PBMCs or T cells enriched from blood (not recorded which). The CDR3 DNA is TGTGCCAGTAGTCTTCCCCGGGACAGGGGTCAGCCCCAGCATTTT. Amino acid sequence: CASSLPRDRGQPQHF. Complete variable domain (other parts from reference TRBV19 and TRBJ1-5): DGGITQSPKYLFRKEGQNVTLSCEQNLNHDAMYWYRQDPGQGLRLIYYSQIVNDFQKGDIAEGYSVSREKKESFPLTVTSAQKNPTAFYLCASSLPRDRGQPQHFGDGTRLSIL.